The rows below give T cell receptor beta chains drawn from one sample of a study of cytomegalovirus exposure and HLA in healthy donors. TCRdb's copy holds only in-frame clones and misses some; the assay was immunoSEQ multiplex PCR. Counted here are hundreds of thousands of clones, roughly 90% occurring once; the ten biggest clones make up over 0.95%. The sample consisted of PBMCs. The source is a woman aged 18-30 years in good health and CMV-seronegative. Each CDR3 is given with its conserved first and last residue. Each record gives: CDR3 protein, CDR3 DNA, V gene, D gene, clone size, J gene. The D gene is left open where the match is weak. The size field is filled for only some rows; it gives once, few, many or a size class.

CDR3aa: CASSALIQGLYGYTF
CDR3nt: TGTGCCAGCAGCGCCCTCATACAGGGCCTCTACGGCTACACCTTC
v_gene: TRBV9
d_gene: NA
abundance: NA
j_gene: TRBJ1-2

CDR3aa: CASTVAGIEETQYF
CDR3nt: TGCGCCAGCACAGTAGCGGGAATAGAAGAGACCCAGTACTTC
v_gene: TRBV10-2
d_gene: TRBD2
abundance: NA
j_gene: TRBJ2-5

CDR3aa: CASRGATGTYEQYF
CDR3nt: TGTGCCTCTAGAGGAGCGACAGGAACCTACGAGCAGTACTTC
v_gene: TRBV10-3
d_gene: NA
abundance: NA
j_gene: TRBJ2-7

CDR3aa: CASWEGGSGNQPQHF
CDR3nt: TGTGCCAGCTGGGAAGGGGGCAGTGGCAATCAGCCCCAGCATTTT
v_gene: TRBV6-6
d_gene: TRBD1
abundance: NA
j_gene: TRBJ1-5

CDR3aa: CAWSAGRRDQKTIRETQYF
CDR3nt: TGTGCCTGGAGCGCGGGACGTAGGGATCAAAAGACTATTAGGGAGACCCAGTACTTC
v_gene: TRBV30
d_gene: NA
abundance: NA
j_gene: TRBJ2-5

CDR3aa: CASSRDRGDQPQHF
CDR3nt: TGTGCCAGCAGTAGGGACAGGGGGGACCAGCCCCAGCATTTT
v_gene: TRBV27
d_gene: TRBD1
abundance: few
j_gene: TRBJ1-5

CDR3aa: CASSPSLFSTNEKLFF
CDR3nt: TGCGCCAGCAGCCCGTCCCTATTTTCAACTAATGAAAAACTGTTTTTT
v_gene: TRBV4-3
d_gene: NA
abundance: NA
j_gene: TRBJ1-4

CDR3aa: CASSSTGNYGYTF
CDR3nt: TGTGCCAGCAGCTCGACAGGGAACTATGGCTACACCTTC
v_gene: TRBV7-9
d_gene: TRBD1
abundance: NA
j_gene: TRBJ1-2

CDR3aa: CASHSRGRGRAGTDTQYF
CDR3nt: TGTGCCAGCCATTCAAGGGGTCGCGGGAGGGCCGGCACAGATACGCAGTATTTT
v_gene: TRBV7-9
d_gene: TRBD2
abundance: NA
j_gene: TRBJ2-3

CDR3aa: CASSLNGMTGGSADTQYF
CDR3nt: TGTGCCAGCAGCTTAAATGGAATGACAGGGGGTAGTGCAGATACGCAGTATTTT
v_gene: TRBV7-2
d_gene: TRBD1
abundance: NA
j_gene: TRBJ2-3

CDR3aa: CASSSIRGTSGLTYEQYF
CDR3nt: TGTGCCAGCAGTTCAATTAGAGGGACTAGCGGGCTTACCTACGAGCAGTACTTC
v_gene: TRBV11-2
d_gene: TRBD2
abundance: NA
j_gene: TRBJ2-7

CDR3aa: CASSPGQGASYEQYF
CDR3nt: TGTGCCAGCAGCCCCGGACAGGGGGCCTCCTACGAGCAGTACTTC
v_gene: TRBV7-6
d_gene: TRBD1
abundance: NA
j_gene: TRBJ2-7

CDR3aa: CASSEGSVMNTEAFF
CDR3nt: TGCGCCAGCAGCGAAGGGAGCGTTATGAACACTGAAGCTTTCTTT
v_gene: TRBV5-1
d_gene: NA
abundance: NA
j_gene: TRBJ1-1

CDR3aa: CASSAGTSREQYF
CDR3nt: TGTGCCAGCAGCGCCGGGACTAGCCGCGAGCAGTACTTC
v_gene: TRBV9
d_gene: TRBD2
abundance: few
j_gene: TRBJ2-7

CDR3aa: CASSPIAGGVTDTQYF
CDR3nt: TGTGCCAGCAGCCCAATAGCGGGGGGAGTCACAGATACGCAGTATTTT
v_gene: TRBV11-2
d_gene: TRBD2
abundance: NA
j_gene: TRBJ2-3

CDR3aa: CASSLIGTTNTGELFF
CDR3nt: TGTGCCAGCAGCTTAATTGGGACAACGAACACCGGGGAGCTGTTTTTT
v_gene: TRBV7-3
d_gene: NA
abundance: NA
j_gene: TRBJ2-2

CDR3aa: CASAQELAGKNTGELFF
CDR3nt: TGTGCCAGCGCACAGGAACTAGCGGGAAAGAACACCGGGGAGCTGTTTTTT
v_gene: TRBV7-9
d_gene: TRBD2
abundance: NA
j_gene: TRBJ2-2

CDR3aa: CASSIIDSGYYEQYF
CDR3nt: TGTGCCAGCAGTATCATAGATTCAGGGTACTACGAGCAGTACTTC
v_gene: TRBV5-4
d_gene: NA
abundance: NA
j_gene: TRBJ2-7

CDR3aa: CASSPQPGGFGNTIYF
CDR3nt: TGTGCCAGCAGCCCCCAACCAGGGGGCTTTGGAAACACCATATATTTT
v_gene: TRBV27
d_gene: TRBD1
abundance: NA
j_gene: TRBJ1-3

CDR3aa: CASRFMGHTLNTEAFF
CDR3nt: TGTGCCAGTAGGTTCATGGGACACACCCTGAACACTGAAGCTTTCTTT
v_gene: TRBV19
d_gene: NA
abundance: NA
j_gene: TRBJ1-1

CDR3aa: CASSIMGALVTNEKLFF
CDR3nt: TGTGCCAGTAGTATCATGGGGGCCCTGGTGACTAATGAAAAACTGTTTTTT
v_gene: TRBV19
d_gene: NA
abundance: NA
j_gene: TRBJ1-4

CDR3aa: CASSNPGLAYNEQFF
CDR3nt: TGTGCCAGCAGTAATCCGGGACTAGCATACAATGAGCAGTTCTTC
v_gene: TRBV6-1
d_gene: TRBD2
abundance: NA
j_gene: TRBJ2-1

CDR3aa: CSGRTSGVNEQFF
CDR3nt: TGCAGCGGCCGGACTAGCGGGGTTAATGAGCAGTTCTTC
v_gene: TRBV29-1
d_gene: TRBD2
abundance: NA
j_gene: TRBJ2-1

CDR3aa: CASSPAGTGGFQKLFF
CDR3nt: TGCGCCAGCAGCCCCGCCGGGACAGGGGGCTTTCAAAAACTGTTTTTT
v_gene: TRBV5-1
d_gene: TRBD1
abundance: NA
j_gene: TRBJ1-4

CDR3aa: CASSELAEFNEQFF
CDR3nt: TGTGCCAGCAGCGAACTAGCGGAATTCAATGAGCAGTTCTTC
v_gene: TRBV4-2
d_gene: TRBD2
abundance: NA
j_gene: TRBJ2-1

CDR3aa: CASTPGNMWSYEQYF
CDR3nt: TGTGCCAGCACCCCGGGGAATATGTGGTCCTACGAGCAGTACTTC
v_gene: TRBV6-6
d_gene: NA
abundance: NA
j_gene: TRBJ2-7

CDR3aa: CASSQDERVGDTQYF
CDR3nt: TGCGCCAGCAGCCAAGATGAGAGGGTGGGGGATACGCAGTATTTT
v_gene: TRBV4-1
d_gene: NA
abundance: NA
j_gene: TRBJ2-3

CDR3aa: CASSKGSVRGKREQYF
CDR3nt: TGTGCCAGCAGCAAAGGGTCGGTGCGGGGGAAAAGGGAGCAGTACTTC
v_gene: TRBV7-2
d_gene: TRBD2
abundance: few
j_gene: TRBJ2-7

CDR3aa: CASSPMDRVPYEQYF
CDR3nt: TGTGCCAGCTCACCGATGGACAGGGTGCCCTACGAGCAGTACTTC
v_gene: TRBV18
d_gene: TRBD1
abundance: NA
j_gene: TRBJ2-7

CDR3aa: CASSADRGQDIQYF
CDR3nt: TGTGCCAGCAGCGCTGACAGGGGGCAAGACATTCAGTACTTC
v_gene: TRBV6-5
d_gene: TRBD1
abundance: NA
j_gene: TRBJ2-4

CDR3aa: CASGFQGATKTQYF
CDR3nt: TGTGCCAGTGGTTTTCAGGGGGCCACGAAGACCCAGTACTTC
v_gene: TRBV6-1
d_gene: TRBD1
abundance: NA
j_gene: TRBJ2-5

CDR3aa: CAWSVGLSYGYTF
CDR3nt: TGTGCCTGGAGTGTTGGTTTGAGCTATGGCTACACCTTC
v_gene: TRBV30
d_gene: NA
abundance: NA
j_gene: TRBJ1-2

CDR3aa: CASSTRQKEGNTIYF
CDR3nt: TGTGCCAGCTCCACCAGACAGAAGGAAGGAAACACCATATATTTT
v_gene: TRBV18
d_gene: NA
abundance: few
j_gene: TRBJ1-3

CDR3aa: CASSEGQGLAKNIQYF
CDR3nt: TGTGCCAGCAGCGAGGGACAGGGTCTGGCCAAAAACATTCAGTACTTC
v_gene: TRBV11-2
d_gene: TRBD1
abundance: NA
j_gene: TRBJ2-4

CDR3aa: CASSPDRAGEKLFF
CDR3nt: TGTGCCAGCAGTCCGGACAGGGCAGGAGAAAAACTGTTTTTT
v_gene: TRBV6-5
d_gene: TRBD1
abundance: NA
j_gene: TRBJ1-4

CDR3aa: CASSEGVYYGYTF
CDR3nt: TGTGCCAGCTCAGAGGGGGTGTACTATGGCTACACCTTC
v_gene: TRBV18
d_gene: NA
abundance: NA
j_gene: TRBJ1-2

CDR3aa: CASSNLQGMSYEQYF
CDR3nt: TGCGCCAGCAGCAATCTACAGGGAATGTCCTACGAGCAGTACTTC
v_gene: TRBV5-1
d_gene: NA
abundance: NA
j_gene: TRBJ2-7

CDR3aa: CASSLSGGYEQYF
CDR3nt: TGTGCCAGCAGCTTATCTGGAGGTTACGAGCAGTACTTC
v_gene: TRBV7-6
d_gene: NA
abundance: NA
j_gene: TRBJ2-7

CDR3aa: CASSSDRASAGELFF
CDR3nt: TGTGCCAGCTCATCCGACAGGGCCTCCGCCGGGGAGCTGTTTTTT
v_gene: TRBV18
d_gene: TRBD1
abundance: NA
j_gene: TRBJ2-2

CDR3aa: CASRVRGLLTEAFF
CDR3nt: TGTGCCAGCAGGGTCAGGGGGCTCTTAACTGAAGCTTTCTTT
v_gene: TRBV28
d_gene: TRBD1
abundance: NA
j_gene: TRBJ1-1

CDR3aa: CASRTGGRGYTF
CDR3nt: TGTGCCAGCAGGACAGGGGGTAGAGGCTACACCTTC
v_gene: TRBV6-1
d_gene: TRBD1
abundance: NA
j_gene: TRBJ1-2

CDR3aa: CASSPRTPGLAPGELFF
CDR3nt: TGTGCCAGCAGCCCCCGAACGCCGGGACTAGCACCCGGGGAGCTGTTTTTT
v_gene: TRBV11-3
d_gene: TRBD2
abundance: NA
j_gene: TRBJ2-2

CDR3aa: CASALRSWGEDYGYTF
CDR3nt: TGTGCCAGCGCGCTTAGATCATGGGGAGAGGACTATGGCTACACCTTC
v_gene: TRBV11-3
d_gene: NA
abundance: NA
j_gene: TRBJ1-2

CDR3aa: CASSQAAVETQYF
CDR3nt: TGCGCCAGCAGCCAAGCTGCAGTAGAGACCCAGTACTTC
v_gene: TRBV4-1
d_gene: NA
abundance: NA
j_gene: TRBJ2-5

CDR3aa: CAWGDYLSTGAGETQYF
CDR3nt: TGTGCCTGGGGAGATTACCTATCGACAGGGGCCGGGGAGACCCAGTACTTC
v_gene: TRBV30
d_gene: TRBD1
abundance: NA
j_gene: TRBJ2-5

CDR3aa: CASSAGQGRYEQYF
CDR3nt: TGTGCCAGCAGCGCCGGACAGGGGCGCTACGAGCAGTACTTC
v_gene: TRBV9
d_gene: TRBD1
abundance: NA
j_gene: TRBJ2-7

CDR3aa: CASSELAGGAGNQPQHF
CDR3nt: TGTGCCAGCAGTGAACTGGCAGGGGGCGCGGGCAATCAGCCCCAGCATTTT
v_gene: TRBV6-1
d_gene: TRBD1
abundance: NA
j_gene: TRBJ1-5

CDR3aa: CASSVDGGRETQYF
CDR3nt: TGTGCCAGCAGCGTAGACGGGGGAAGGGAGACCCAGTACTTC
v_gene: TRBV9
d_gene: NA
abundance: NA
j_gene: TRBJ2-5

CDR3aa: CASSLAELEQFF
CDR3nt: TGTGCCAGCAGCTTGGCCGAACTAGAGCAGTTCTTC
v_gene: TRBV5-6
d_gene: NA
abundance: NA
j_gene: TRBJ2-1

CDR3aa: CASSLGLSYDNQPQHF
CDR3nt: TGTGCCAGCAGCTTAGGATTGTCCTATGACAATCAGCCCCAGCATTTT
v_gene: TRBV7-2
d_gene: NA
abundance: NA
j_gene: TRBJ1-5

CDR3aa: CASSLYPGQVDSNQPQHF
CDR3nt: TGCGCCAGCAGCCTATATCCGGGACAGGTTGATAGCAATCAGCCCCAGCATTTT
v_gene: TRBV4-1
d_gene: TRBD1
abundance: NA
j_gene: TRBJ1-5

CDR3aa: CASSLYRGGGYEQYF
CDR3nt: TGTGCCAGCAGCTTATATAGGGGGGGAGGATACGAGCAGTACTTC
v_gene: TRBV7-2
d_gene: NA
abundance: NA
j_gene: TRBJ2-7

CDR3aa: CASRRTGGYEKLFF
CDR3nt: TGCGCCAGCAGAAGGACAGGGGGCTATGAAAAACTGTTTTTT
v_gene: TRBV4-1
d_gene: TRBD1
abundance: once
j_gene: TRBJ1-4

CDR3aa: CASRSSGSTDTQYF
CDR3nt: TGTGCCAGCAGGTCTAGCGGGAGCACAGATACGCAGTATTTT
v_gene: TRBV27
d_gene: TRBD2
abundance: NA
j_gene: TRBJ2-3

CDR3aa: CSGGDRNYGYTF
CDR3nt: TGCAGCGGGGGGGACAGAAACTATGGCTACACCTTC
v_gene: TRBV29-1
d_gene: TRBD1
abundance: NA
j_gene: TRBJ1-2

CDR3aa: CASSLGDSPDGYTF
CDR3nt: TGTGCCAGCAGCTTAGGGGACAGTCCAGATGGCTACACCTTC
v_gene: TRBV7-9
d_gene: TRBD1
abundance: NA
j_gene: TRBJ1-2

CDR3aa: CASSLQGGSNQPQHF
CDR3nt: TGTGCCAGCAGCTTGCAGGGGGGAAGCAATCAGCCCCAGCATTTT
v_gene: TRBV5-5
d_gene: TRBD1
abundance: NA
j_gene: TRBJ1-5